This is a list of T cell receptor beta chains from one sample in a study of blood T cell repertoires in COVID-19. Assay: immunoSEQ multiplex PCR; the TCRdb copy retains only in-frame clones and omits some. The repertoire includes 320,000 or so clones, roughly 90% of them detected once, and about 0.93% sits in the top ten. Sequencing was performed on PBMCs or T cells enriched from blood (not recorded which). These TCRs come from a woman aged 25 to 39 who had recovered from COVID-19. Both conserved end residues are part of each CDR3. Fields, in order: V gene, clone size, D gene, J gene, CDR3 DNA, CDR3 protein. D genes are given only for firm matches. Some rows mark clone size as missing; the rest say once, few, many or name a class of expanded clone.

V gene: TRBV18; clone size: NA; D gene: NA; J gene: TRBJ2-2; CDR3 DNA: TGTGCCAGCTCACCACGGACTTTGCAGGACACCGGGGAGCTGTTTTTT; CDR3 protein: CASSPRTLQDTGELFF
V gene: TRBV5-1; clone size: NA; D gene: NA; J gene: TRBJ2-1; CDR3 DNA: TGCGCCAGCAGCTTGGGTAGCGGCGCCGGGAGTGAGCAGTTCTTC; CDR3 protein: CASSLGSGAGSEQFF
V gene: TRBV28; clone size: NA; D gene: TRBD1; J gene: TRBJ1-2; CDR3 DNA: TGTGCCAGCAGTCCGCGACAGGGGCCCGGACTGAGCTATGGCTACACCTTC; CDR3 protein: CASSPRQGPGLSYGYTF
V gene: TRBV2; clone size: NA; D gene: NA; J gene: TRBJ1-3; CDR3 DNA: TGTGCCAGCAGTGGACAGGAGCGAAACACCATATATTTT; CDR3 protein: CASSGQERNTIYF
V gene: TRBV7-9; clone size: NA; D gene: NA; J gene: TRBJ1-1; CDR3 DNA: TGTGCCAGCAGCTTAATAGGAGGCTCAGCGGGTCTTGACACTGAAGCTTTCTTT; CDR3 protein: CASSLIGGSAGLDTEAFF
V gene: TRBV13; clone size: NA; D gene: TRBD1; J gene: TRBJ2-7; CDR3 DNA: TGTGCCAGCAGCTCAGCATCCCGGGACAGGGTTTACGAGCAGTACTTC; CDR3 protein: CASSSASRDRVYEQYF
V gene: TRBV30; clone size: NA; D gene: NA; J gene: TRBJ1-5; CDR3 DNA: TGTGCCTGGAGCGAGACGTTGGGCGGCAATCAGCCCCAGCATTTT; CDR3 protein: CAWSETLGGNQPQHF
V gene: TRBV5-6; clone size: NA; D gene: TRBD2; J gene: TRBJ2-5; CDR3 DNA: TGTGCCAGCAGATCGGGACTAGCGTTAGAGACCCAGTACTTC; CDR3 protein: CASRSGLALETQYF
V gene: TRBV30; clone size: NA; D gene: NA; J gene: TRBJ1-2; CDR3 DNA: TGTGCCTGGACCCCCCCCGGGGGTTCTATCCGGGGCTACACCTTC; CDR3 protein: CAWTPPGGSIRGYTF
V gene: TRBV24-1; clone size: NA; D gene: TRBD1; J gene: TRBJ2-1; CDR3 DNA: TGTGCCACCAGTGATGCCGGGACAGGGGATAGGTACAATGAGCAGTTCTTC; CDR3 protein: CATSDAGTGDRYNEQFF
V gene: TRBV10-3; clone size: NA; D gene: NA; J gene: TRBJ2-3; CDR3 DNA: TGTGCCATCAGTGAGTTGGTAGCGAGCACAGATACGCAGTATTTT; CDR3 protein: CAISELVASTDTQYF
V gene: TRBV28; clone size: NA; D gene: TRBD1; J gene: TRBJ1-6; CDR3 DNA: TGTGCCAGCGGGACAGCGAGTGATTCACCCCTCCACTTT; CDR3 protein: CASGTASDSPLHF
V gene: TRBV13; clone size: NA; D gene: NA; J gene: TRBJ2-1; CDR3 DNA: TGTGCCAGCAGCTTAGTAGGTCAGGGGTACAATGAGCAGTTCTTC; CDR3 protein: CASSLVGQGYNEQFF
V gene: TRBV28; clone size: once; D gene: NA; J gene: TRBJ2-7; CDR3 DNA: TGTGCCAGCAGTGCCCCGGTTACCTACGAGCAGTACTTC; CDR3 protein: CASSAPVTYEQYF
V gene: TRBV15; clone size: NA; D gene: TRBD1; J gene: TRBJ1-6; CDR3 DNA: TGTGCCACCAGCCGAGTTATAGGGACAGGGGCCTCACCCCTCCACTTT; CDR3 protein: CATSRVIGTGASPLHF
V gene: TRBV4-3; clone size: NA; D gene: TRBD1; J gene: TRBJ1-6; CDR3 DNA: TGCGCCAGCAGCCAAGAAGGACAGGGGCCCTTAAGGAGTTCACCCCTCCACTTT; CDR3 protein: CASSQEGQGPLRSSPLHF
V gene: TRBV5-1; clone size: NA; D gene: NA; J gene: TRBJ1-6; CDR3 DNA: TGCGCCAGCAGCTTGGCAGGGGCCAATTCACCCCTCCACTTT; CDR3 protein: CASSLAGANSPLHF
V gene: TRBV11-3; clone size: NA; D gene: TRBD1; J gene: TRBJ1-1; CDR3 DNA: TGTGCCAGCAGCCGGGACAGGGACACTGAAGCTTTCTTT; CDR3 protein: CASSRDRDTEAFF
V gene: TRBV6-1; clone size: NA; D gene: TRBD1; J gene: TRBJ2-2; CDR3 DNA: TGTGCCAGCAGTGATTCCACAGGGGTAGTAGGCACCGGGGAGCTGTTTTTT; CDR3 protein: CASSDSTGVVGTGELFF
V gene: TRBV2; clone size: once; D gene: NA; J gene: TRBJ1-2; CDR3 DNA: TGTGCCAGCAGTGACACCAGGGACTATGGCTACACCTTC; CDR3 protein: CASSDTRDYGYTF
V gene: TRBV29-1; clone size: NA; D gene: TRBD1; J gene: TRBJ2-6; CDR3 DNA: TGCAGCGTTGCCATCCCTACAGGGGCAGGGGCCAACGTCCTGACTTTC; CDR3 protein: CSVAIPTGAGANVLTF
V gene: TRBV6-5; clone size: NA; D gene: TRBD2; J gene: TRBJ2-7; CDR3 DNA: TGTGCCAGCCTTAGCGGGGGGCCTTCCTCCTACGAGCAGTACTTC; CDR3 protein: CASLSGGPSSYEQYF
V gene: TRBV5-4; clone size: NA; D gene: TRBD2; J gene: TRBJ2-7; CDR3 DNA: TGTGCCAGCAGCTCTTTCGAGCGGGACTCCTACGAGCAGTACTTC; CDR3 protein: CASSSFERDSYEQYF
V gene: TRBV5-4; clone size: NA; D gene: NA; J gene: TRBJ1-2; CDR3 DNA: TGTGCCAGCAACCAAGACAGCCAGGGGGGCTACACCTTC; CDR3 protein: CASNQDSQGGYTF
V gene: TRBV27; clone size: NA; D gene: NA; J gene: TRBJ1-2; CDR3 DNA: TGTGCCAGCAGTTTAAGATTAGGACAGCCTAACTATGGCTACACCTTC; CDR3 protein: CASSLRLGQPNYGYTF
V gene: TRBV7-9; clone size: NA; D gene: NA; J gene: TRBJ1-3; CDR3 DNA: TGTGCCAGCAGCGGCAGGGCGTTCTCTGGAAACACCATATATTTT; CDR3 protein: CASSGRAFSGNTIYF
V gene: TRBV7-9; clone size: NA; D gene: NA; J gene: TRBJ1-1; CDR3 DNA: TGTGCCAGCAGCTTCGGTGTCAGCGCGGAAGCTTTCTTT; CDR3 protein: CASSFGVSAEAFF
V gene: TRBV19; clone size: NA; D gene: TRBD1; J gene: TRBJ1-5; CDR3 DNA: TGTGCCAGTTTCGCAGGGACAGCTAGCAATCAGCCCCAGCATTTT; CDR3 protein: CASFAGTASNQPQHF
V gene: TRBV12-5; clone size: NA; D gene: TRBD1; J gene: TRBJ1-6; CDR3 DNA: TGTGCTAGTGGGCCGGGACAGACGCTGATTAATTCACCCCTCCACTTT; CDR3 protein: CASGPGQTLINSPLHF
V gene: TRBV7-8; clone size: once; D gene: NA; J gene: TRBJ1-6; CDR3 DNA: TGTGCCAGCAGCTTACGGGAGTTATATAATTCACCCCTCCACTTT; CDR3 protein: CASSLRELYNSPLHF
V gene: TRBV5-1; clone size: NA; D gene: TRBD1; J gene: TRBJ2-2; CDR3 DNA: TGCGCCAGCAGCCTACCGGGACAGGGGTACACCGGGGAGCTGTTTTTT; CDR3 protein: CASSLPGQGYTGELFF
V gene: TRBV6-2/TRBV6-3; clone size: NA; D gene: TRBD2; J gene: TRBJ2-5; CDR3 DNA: TGTGCCAGCAGTCTGGGACTAGCGGGTGCCCCACCCCAAGAGACCCAGTACTTC; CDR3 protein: CASSLGLAGAPPQETQYF
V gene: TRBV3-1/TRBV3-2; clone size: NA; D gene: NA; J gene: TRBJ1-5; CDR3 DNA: TGTGCCAGCAGCCAAGATTCAGGGATCCAGCCCCAGCATTTT; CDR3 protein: CASSQDSGIQPQHF
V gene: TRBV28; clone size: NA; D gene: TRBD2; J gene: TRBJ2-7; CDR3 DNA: TGTGCCAGCAGTTCATCTTGGGGGGGGACCGGATCCTACGAGCAGTACTTC; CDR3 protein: CASSSSWGGTGSYEQYF
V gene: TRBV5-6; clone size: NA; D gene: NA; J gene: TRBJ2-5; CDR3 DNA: TGTGCCAGCAGCTTGCGAGGCGTGGGCCAAGAGACCCAGTACTTC; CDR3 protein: CASSLRGVGQETQYF
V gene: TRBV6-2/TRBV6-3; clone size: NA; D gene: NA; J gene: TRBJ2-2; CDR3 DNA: TGTGCCAGCAGACCTCATCCCGGGGAGCTGTTTTTT; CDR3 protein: CASRPHPGELFF
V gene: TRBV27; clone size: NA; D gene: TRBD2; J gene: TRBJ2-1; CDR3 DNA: TGTGCCAGCAGTTTAAGAGCGGGGGGCTACAATGAGCAGTTCTTC; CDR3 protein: CASSLRAGGYNEQFF
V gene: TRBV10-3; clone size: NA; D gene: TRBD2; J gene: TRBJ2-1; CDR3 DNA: TGTGCCATCAGTGAGTCGGGACTAGCGGGGGGCAATGAGCAGTTCTTC; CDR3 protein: CAISESGLAGGNEQFF
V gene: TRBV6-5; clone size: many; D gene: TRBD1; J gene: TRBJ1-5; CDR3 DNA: TGTGCCAGCAGGGCCGGACAGGGAAATCATCAGCCCCAGCATTTT; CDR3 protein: CASRAGQGNHQPQHF
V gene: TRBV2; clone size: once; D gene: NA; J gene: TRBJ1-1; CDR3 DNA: TGTGCCAGCAGAAGGCAGGGGAATGGGTGGGACACTGAAGCTTTCTTT; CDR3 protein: CASRRQGNGWDTEAFF
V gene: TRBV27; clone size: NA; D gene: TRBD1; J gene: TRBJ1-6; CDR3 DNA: TGTGCCAGCAGTCTTTACCCCGAATACCAGGGGGGTCGGGATTCACCCCTCCACTTT; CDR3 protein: CASSLYPEYQGGRDSPLHF
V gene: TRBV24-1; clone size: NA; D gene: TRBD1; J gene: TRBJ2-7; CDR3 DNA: TGTGCCACCAGCTCGAGCGGACAGGGTACCTACGAGCAGTACTTC; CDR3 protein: CATSSSGQGTYEQYF
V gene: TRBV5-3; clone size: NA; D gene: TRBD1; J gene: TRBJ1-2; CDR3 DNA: TGTGCCAGAAGCGGAGGACAGGGGGCGGTGGACTATGGCTACACCTTC; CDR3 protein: CARSGGQGAVDYGYTF
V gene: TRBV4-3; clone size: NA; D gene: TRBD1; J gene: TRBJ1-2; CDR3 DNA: TGCGCCAGCAGACCACGGACAGGGAGCAGCTATGGCTACACCTTC; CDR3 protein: CASRPRTGSSYGYTF
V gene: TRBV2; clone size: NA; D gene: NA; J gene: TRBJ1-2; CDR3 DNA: TGTGCCAGCAGGAACAGGGTAACCCACTATGGCTACACCTTC; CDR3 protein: CASRNRVTHYGYTF
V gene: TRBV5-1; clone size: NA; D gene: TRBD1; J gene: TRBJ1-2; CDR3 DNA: TGCGCCAGCAGCTTGACAGCCCCCGGGACAGGGGTCCGTGGCTACACCTTC; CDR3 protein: CASSLTAPGTGVRGYTF
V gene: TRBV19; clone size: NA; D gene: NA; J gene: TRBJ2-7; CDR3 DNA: TGTGCCAGTAGTATAGACTTTAAGGGGTCAGAAGAGCAGTACTTC; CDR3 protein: CASSIDFKGSEEQYF
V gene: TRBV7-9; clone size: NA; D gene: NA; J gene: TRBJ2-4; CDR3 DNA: TGTGCCAGCAGCTTAATACAGGGAGACATTCAGTACTTC; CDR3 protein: CASSLIQGDIQYF
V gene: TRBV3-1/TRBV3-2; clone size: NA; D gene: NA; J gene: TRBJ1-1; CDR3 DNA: TGTGCCAGCACCGACACAGGGCGCACTGAAGCTTTCTTT; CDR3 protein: CASTDTGRTEAFF
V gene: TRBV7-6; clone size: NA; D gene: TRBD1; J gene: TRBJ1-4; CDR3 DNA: TGTGCCAGCAGCCGGAATACAGGGGTAGAAAAACTGTTTTTT; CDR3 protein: CASSRNTGVEKLFF
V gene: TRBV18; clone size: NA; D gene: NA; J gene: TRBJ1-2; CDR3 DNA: TGTGCCAGCTCACGGCCGGGTAACTATGGCTACACCTTC; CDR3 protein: CASSRPGNYGYTF
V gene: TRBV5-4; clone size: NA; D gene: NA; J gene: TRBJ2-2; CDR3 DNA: TGTGCCAGTTACAATCAGGGGTCAAACGCCGGGGAGCTGTTTTTT; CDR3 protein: CASYNQGSNAGELFF
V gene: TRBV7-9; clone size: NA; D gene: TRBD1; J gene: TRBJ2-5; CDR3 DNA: TGTGCCAGCAGCTTAGCCGGGACAGAGGCGACCCAGTACTTC; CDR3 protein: CASSLAGTEATQYF